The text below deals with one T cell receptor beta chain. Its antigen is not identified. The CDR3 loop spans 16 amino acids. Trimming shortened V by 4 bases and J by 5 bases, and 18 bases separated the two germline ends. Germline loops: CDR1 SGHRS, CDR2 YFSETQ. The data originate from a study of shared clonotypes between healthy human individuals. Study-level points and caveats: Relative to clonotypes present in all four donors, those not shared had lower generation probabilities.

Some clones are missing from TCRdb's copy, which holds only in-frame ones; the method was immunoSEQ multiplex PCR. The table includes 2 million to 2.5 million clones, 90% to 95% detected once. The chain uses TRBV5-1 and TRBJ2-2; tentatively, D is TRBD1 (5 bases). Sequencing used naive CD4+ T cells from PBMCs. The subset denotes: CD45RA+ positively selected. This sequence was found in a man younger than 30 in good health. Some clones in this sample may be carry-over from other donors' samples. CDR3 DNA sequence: TGCGCCAGCAGCCCTTCTTGGTCCGCAGGGACCGGGGAGCTGTTTTTT. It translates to CASSPSWSAGTGELFF. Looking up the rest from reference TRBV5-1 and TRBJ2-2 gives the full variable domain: KAGVTQTPRYLIKTRGQQVTLSCSPISGHRSVSWYQQTPGQGLQFLFEYFSETQRNKGNFPGRFSGRQFSNSRSEMNVSTLELGDSALYLCASSPSWSAGTGELFFGEGSRLTVL.